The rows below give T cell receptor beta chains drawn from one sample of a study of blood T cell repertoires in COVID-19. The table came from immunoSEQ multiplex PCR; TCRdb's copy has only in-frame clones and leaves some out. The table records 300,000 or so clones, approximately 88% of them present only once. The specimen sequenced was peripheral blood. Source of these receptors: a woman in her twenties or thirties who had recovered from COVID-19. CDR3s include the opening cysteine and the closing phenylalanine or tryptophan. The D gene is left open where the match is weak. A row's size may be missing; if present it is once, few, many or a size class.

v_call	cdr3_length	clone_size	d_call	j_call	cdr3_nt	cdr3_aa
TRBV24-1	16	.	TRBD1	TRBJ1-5	TGTGCCACCAGTGACTCACGGACAGGGTTCAATCAGCCCCAGCATTTT	CATSDSRTGFNQPQHF
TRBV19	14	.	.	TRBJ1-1	TGTGCCAGTAGCTGGGGCGAGTCAATGCTTGAAGCTTTCTTT	CASSWGESMLEAFF
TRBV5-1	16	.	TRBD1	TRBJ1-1	TGCGCCAGCAGCTTCTACGAAGGGACAGGGGTTACTGAAGCTTTCTTT	CASSFYEGTGVTEAFF
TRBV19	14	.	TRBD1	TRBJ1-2	TGTGCCAGTAGTGTCCGGGACAGGAGAAATGGCTACACCTTC	CASSVRDRRNGYTF
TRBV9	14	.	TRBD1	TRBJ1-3	TGTGCCAGCAGCCCCGGACAGGGGACAAACACCATATATTTT	CASSPGQGTNTIYF
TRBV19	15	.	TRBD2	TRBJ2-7	TGTGCCAGTAGCCCGACTAGCGGGGGAACCTACGAGCAGTACTTC	CASSPTSGGTYEQYF
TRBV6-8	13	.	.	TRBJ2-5	TGTGCCAGCAGTTACGACAGCCAAGAGACCCAGTACTTC	CASSYDSQETQYF
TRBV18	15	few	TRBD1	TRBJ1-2	TGTGCCAGCTCACCAGATACAGGGGGTGGCTATGGCTACACCTTC	CASSPDTGGGYGYTF
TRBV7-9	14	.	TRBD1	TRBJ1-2	TGTGCCAGCAGCTTGGGACAGGGAGAATCAGGCTACACCTTC	CASSLGQGESGYTF
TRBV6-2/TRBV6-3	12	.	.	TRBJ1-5	TGTGCCAGCAGTCTCAGGGGTCAGCCCCAGCATTTT	CASSLRGQPQHF
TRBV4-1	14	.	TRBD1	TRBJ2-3	TGCGCCAGCAGCCAAGCACGACAGGGTCCTACGCAGTATTTT	CASSQARQGPTQYF
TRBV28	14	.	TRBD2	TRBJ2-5	TGTGCCAGCAGTCAGACTAGCGGAGCAGAGACCCAGTACTTC	CASSQTSGAETQYF
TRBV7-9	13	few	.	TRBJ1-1	TGTGCCAGCAGCTTAGTGAACAGGGATGAAGCTTTCTTT	CASSLVNRDEAFF
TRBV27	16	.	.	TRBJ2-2	TGTGCCAGTCGACAACGTACAGGGATAAACACCGGGGAGCTGTTTTTT	CASRQRTGINTGELFF
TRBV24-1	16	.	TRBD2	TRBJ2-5	TGTGCCACCAGTGACCCCGCTAGCGGGGGTCCGGAGACCCAGTACTTC	CATSDPASGGPETQYF
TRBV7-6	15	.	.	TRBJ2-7	TGTGCCAGCAGCTTAGGGCCCCAGGCCTCCTACGAGCAGTACTTC	CASSLGPQASYEQYF
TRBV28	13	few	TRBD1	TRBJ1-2	TGTGCCAGCAGTTTGTCCAGGGGGCTGGGCTACACCTTC	CASSLSRGLGYTF
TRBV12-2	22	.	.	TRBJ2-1	TGTGCAAGTCGCTTCCCGGGCCACCGATCCTACCCAGACAGGGGGCAGGGCAATGAGCAGTTCTTC	CASRFPGHRSYPDRGQGNEQFF
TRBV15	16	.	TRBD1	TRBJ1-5	TGTGCCACCAGCAGAGATAAGGACAGGGTGGGGCAGCCCCAGCATTTT	CATSRDKDRVGQPQHF
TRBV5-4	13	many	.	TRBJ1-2	TGTGCCAGCAGCTTGCGGGGAGGTGATGGCTACACCTTC	CASSLRGGDGYTF
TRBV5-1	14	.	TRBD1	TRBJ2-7	TGCGCCAGCAGCTTGCAGGGACAGTACTACGAGCAGTACTTC	CASSLQGQYYEQYF
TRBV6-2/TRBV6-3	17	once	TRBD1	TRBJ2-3	TGTGCCAGCAGTTTGCAATTCGCCGGGACAGGGGCAGATACGCAGTATTTT	CASSLQFAGTGADTQYF
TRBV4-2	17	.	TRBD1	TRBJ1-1	TGTGCCAGCAGCCAAGATTCGAACAGGGGAGGTGCCACTGAAGCTTTCTTT	CASSQDSNRGGATEAFF
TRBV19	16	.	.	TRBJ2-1	TGTGCCAGTAGTGAATTGTTAGAGCCGCGGAGCAATGAGCAGTTCTTC	CASSELLEPRSNEQFF
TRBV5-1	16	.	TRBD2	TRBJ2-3	TGCGCCAGCAGCTTGGAGGCTAGCGGGGTATCAGATACGCAGTATTTT	CASSLEASGVSDTQYF